This T cell receptor beta chain was found in a study of cytotoxic CD8 clonotypes in ibrutinib-treated CLL. Study in general: After median approximately 74 months, about 14 stayed in remission, some 12 progressed; responses roughly 25 partial, 2 complete.

The count of this clone is one. Sequencing sought depths of 1 in 200,000 to 1 in 1 million T cells. Only in-frame clones appear in the TCRdb table, and some are missing; sequencing was by immunoSEQ multiplex PCR. This sample yields some 150,000 clones, of which roughly three quarters are seen a single time; 5.1% belongs to the top ten. Germline trimming cut 4 bases from V and 6 bases from J; bases unmatched to any gene: 4. This CDR3 is built from 15 residues. Germline CDR1 reads SGHDT; CDR2 reads YYEEEE. This TCR was sampled from a human donor with chronic lymphocytic leukemia. The sequences come from PBMCs, collected after 24 months of ibrutinib treatment. The chain joins TRBV5-6 to TRBJ2-1, with 13 bases matching TRBD2. CDR3 amino acids: CASSQLAGGLNEQFF. DNA of the CDR3: TGTGCCAGCAGCCAACTAGCGGGAGGGCTCAATGAGCAGTTCTTC.